This paragraph reports one T cell receptor (beta chain). The length of the CDR3 is 14 residues. Trimming removed 4 bases from V and 4 bases from J, with 11 bases in between. Germline V gene lookup returns CDR1 MDHEN and CDR2 SYDVKM. This entry is derived from a study of beta chain features in type 1 diabetes. Expressed TCRB transcripts were sequenced, since all the RNA that had been isolated was reverse transcribed. TCRdb keeps only in-frame clones here, not all; method: immunoSEQ multiplex PCR. The table has fewer than 650,000 clones, roughly a sixth seen once; the top ten hold about 0.087%. This receptor was identified in a man aged 18 to 35 in good health. The sample taken for sequencing was naive CD4+ T cells from blood. The chain combines TRBV28 with TRBJ2-1; possible D gene TRBD2, 5 bases. CDR3 residues: CASSSHTRYNEQFF. The CDR3 bases are TGTGCCAGCAGTTCTCATACTAGGTACAATGAGCAGTTCTTC.